This T cell receptor beta chain was observed in a study of blood T cells in healthy people across ages (dated by TCRdb to between 2015 and 2017). General notes on the study: In model experiments, template switching captured roughly one uniquely barcoded TCR beta cDNA molecule for every two T cells. To track age-related changes in TCR beta repertoire diversity, the study relied on deep sequencing normalized with unique cDNA molecular identifiers. To avoid experimental bias, donors of different ages were spread randomly across the sequencing lanes. The study analyzed two additional independent replicas of 1 million unique cDNA reads from the same blood draw for two donors, one aged 18 to 30 and one aged 80 or older. Donors were grouped into four age groups: young (average 16 years), middle-aged (over 35), aged (approximately 58) and long-lived (around 80). What the study reported, not specific to this receptor: Since profiling was done on bulk unsorted PBMCs, naive and antigen-experienced compartments could not be conclusively compared. Observed TCR beta diversity per million T cells fell roughly linearly with age, and a significant reduction was already apparent by age around 40. Compared with the aged group, the long-lived group had more naive CD4+ T cells, fewer expanded clones and increased TCR diversity, a pattern suggesting age selection. Total diversity estimates from one million sequenced T cells were considered lower bounds and underestimates. Donor CMV infection status was unknown, potentially confounding age-related changes in expanded clonotypes. The percentage of naive T cells measured by flow cytometry correlated strongly with observed TCR beta diversity.

There are 16 amino acids in the CDR3, from cysteine to phenylalanine inclusive. CDR3 DNA is the only sequence kept; it has 48 bases, read in frame from the first base. Note on this clonotype: Its antigen remains unidentified. One end of the junction is discordant with germline, which a read error may explain.

Receptor libraries were prepared by 5' RACE. A second PCR of about 7 to 12 cycles was run with a J-beta primer mix and a sample-barcoded 5' primer. A template-switch 5' adaptor carrying 12 random nucleotides introduced a unique molecular identifier onto each TCR beta cDNA molecule. Each sample yielded at least 2.5 million CDR3-containing paired-end reads. The Mint cDNA synthesis kit, primed by a TRBC-specific oligonucleotide, was used to synthesize first-strand cDNA from all RNA. Following uracil-DNA glycosylase treatment, all cDNA underwent a first 18-cycle PCR with the universal primers M1SS and BC2_uni_R. In the authors' own workflow: For normalization, 1 million high-quality reads, each with a distinct molecular identifier, were randomly selected from each sample. Instead of being binned into consensus sequences, reads with shared molecular identifiers were discarded. MiTCR, run with a Q25 quality threshold and the strictest error-elimination algorithm, handled CDR3 identification, clonotype clustering and error correction. A nonparametric unseen species model with Euler transformation was used to estimate a lower bound on total TCR beta diversity. The raw public reads went through TCRdb reprocessing: fastp at Q25, MiXCR clone calling, in-frame beta chains kept. Each entry merges the rows of one CDR3 protein and shows their most common DNA and genes. It is TCRdb's table, rather than the study itself, that gives the V and J calls and clone size. In this sample the table shows 1.8 million or so distinct CDR3 sequences, approximately 40% of which occur a single time. The ten largest clones represent 23% of the sample.

The donors were around 39 Caucasian individuals from Russia, aged roughly 6 to 100 years, who were systemically healthy. Each donor gave about 9.7 milliliters of peripheral blood, drawn into EDTA-treated Vacutainer tubes. PBMCs were isolated by Ficoll-Paque density-gradient centrifugation, with at least 6 million obtained per sample. Trizol reagent was used to extract total RNA from the PBMCs, yielding at least 5.5 micrograms per sample. For every donor, flow cytometry on a PBMC aliquot measured the percentage of naive CD45RAhigh/CD27high T cells. Sample: blood. The V and J genes are TRBV12-3 or TRBV12-4 and TRBJ1-1; TRBD1 agrees with 10 junctional bases. This receptor was identified in a human donor in good health. This receptor carries the CDR3 CASSPLATGGNTETFF. The DNA sequence follows: TGTGCCAGCAGTCCCTTAGCGACAGGGGGCAACACTGAAACTTTCTTT.